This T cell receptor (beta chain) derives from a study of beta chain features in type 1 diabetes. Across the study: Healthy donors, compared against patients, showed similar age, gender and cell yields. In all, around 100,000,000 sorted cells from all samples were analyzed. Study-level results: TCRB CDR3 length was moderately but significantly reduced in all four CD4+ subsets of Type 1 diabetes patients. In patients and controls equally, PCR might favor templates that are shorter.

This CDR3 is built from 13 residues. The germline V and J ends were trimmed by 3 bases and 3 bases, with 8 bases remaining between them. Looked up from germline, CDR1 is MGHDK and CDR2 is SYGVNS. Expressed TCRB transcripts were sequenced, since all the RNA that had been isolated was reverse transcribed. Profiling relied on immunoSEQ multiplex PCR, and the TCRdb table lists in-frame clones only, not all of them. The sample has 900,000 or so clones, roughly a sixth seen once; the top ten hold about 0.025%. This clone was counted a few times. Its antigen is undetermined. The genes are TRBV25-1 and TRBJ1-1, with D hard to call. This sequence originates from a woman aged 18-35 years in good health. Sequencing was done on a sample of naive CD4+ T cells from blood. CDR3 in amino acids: CASSDREYTEAFF. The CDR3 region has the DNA TGTGCCAGCAGTGACAGAGAGTACACTGAAGCTTTCTTT.